The sequence of this T cell receptor (beta chain) was determined in a study of early T cells in non-severe SARS-CoV-2 infection. Study-level background: Sequencing of unsorted whole blood was done on bulk RNA, leaving chains unpaired. Study results and limitations: The study's VDJdb matching favored anti-spike CD8 responses and missed private and CD4 specificities.

This clonotype came up many times. What it binds is not known. Per germline, CDR1 DFQATT and CDR2 SNEGSKA (reference sequence). This CDR3 has 14 residues. Trimming stripped 6 bases from V and 6 bases from J, with 21 bases between. Each cDNA molecule carried a unique molecular identifier. TCRdb redid the calling of the 5' RACE reads with MiXCR, one entry per CDR3 protein. Of roughly 40,000 distinct CDR3 sequences in the sample, about 6.2% were seen once. V gene TRBV20-1 combines with J gene TRBJ2-7; D is perhaps TRBD1 or TRBD2 (5 bases each). Sequencing input: whole blood. The source of this sequence is an adult who was a healthcare worker with PCR-confirmed SARS-CoV-2 infection or an uninfected control (not recorded which). The CDR3 reads CSAQVSGTAVEQYF. CDR3 DNA: TGCAGTGCGCAAGTCTCCGGGACGGCGGTCGAGCAGTACTTC.